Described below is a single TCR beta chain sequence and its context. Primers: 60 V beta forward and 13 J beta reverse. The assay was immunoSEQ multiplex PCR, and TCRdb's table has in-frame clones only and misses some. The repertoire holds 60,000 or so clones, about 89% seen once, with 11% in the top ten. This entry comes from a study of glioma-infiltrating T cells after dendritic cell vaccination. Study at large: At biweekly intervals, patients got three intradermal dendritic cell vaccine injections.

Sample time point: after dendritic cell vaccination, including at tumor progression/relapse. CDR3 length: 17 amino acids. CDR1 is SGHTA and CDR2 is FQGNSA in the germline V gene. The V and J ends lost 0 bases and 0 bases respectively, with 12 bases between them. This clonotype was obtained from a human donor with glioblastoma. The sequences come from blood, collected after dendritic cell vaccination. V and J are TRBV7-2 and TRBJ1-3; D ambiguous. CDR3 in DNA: TGTGCCAGCAGCTTAGCTTTCGGATGGGCCTCTGGAAACACCATATATTTT. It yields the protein CASSLAFGWASGNTIYF.